A single sample is the source of the 24 T cell receptor beta chains below, sequenced in a study of T cell repertoires in cytomegalovirus infection (dated 2019 in TCRdb). This sample was sequenced with an Illumina HiSeq 1500. Using fastp trimming at Q25 and MiXCR clonotype assembly, TCRdb reanalyzed the public sequencing data and kept in-frame beta chains. Every entry covers one CDR3 protein and lists the most common genes and DNA from its rows. This sample has some 320,000 distinct CDR3 sequences in its table, and more than 8% of those were observed once. About 4.5% of the sample is in the top ten clones. Material for sequencing was PBMCs. Source of these receptors: a human donor in good health (CMV status not recorded). Some clones in this sample may be carry-over from other donors' samples.

This clonotype was counted many times. The genes are TRBV7-2 and TRBJ2-1; 7 bases agree with TRBD2. Trimming at V came to 3 bases and at J to 4 bases, leaving 9 bases not matched to a gene. Germline lookup yields CDR1 SGHTA and CDR2 FQGNSA. CDR3 length: 16 residues. The chain's CDR3 is CASSLGGGGGYNEQFF. The CDR3 DNA sequence: TGTGCCAGCAGCTTGGGGGGGGGTGGGGGTTACAATGAGCAGTTCTTC.

This clonotype has ten or more counts. This chain connects TRBV7-2 to TRBJ2-7, with 14 bases matching TRBD2. There are 19 residues in the CDR3. Germline CDR1 reads SGHTA; CDR2 reads FQGNSA. Trimming cost V 4 bases and J 4 bases; bases outside gene matches: 15. The CDR3 is CASSSAGGLAGEFLYEQYF. The CDR3 DNA reads TGTGCCAGCAGCTCTGCAGGGGGACTAGCGGGAGAGTTCTTATACGAGCAGTACTTC.

The V call is TRBV11-1, the J call TRBJ1-1, with D tentatively TRBD1 (5 bases). Germline CDR1 is SGHAT and CDR2 is FQDESV (reference sequence). The CDR3 sequence is 14 residues long. Trimming removed 5 bases at V and 3 bases at J, with 13 bases between. This chain's CDR3 is CASSLPGSYTEAFF. The CDR3 coding sequence is TGTGCCAGCAGCCTTCCAGGGAGCTACACTGAAGCTTTCTTT.

At least ten counts were recorded for this clonotype. The chain carries TRBV7-8 and TRBJ1-1; D is uncertain. Trimming took off 5 bases at V and 1 base at J, with 8 bases between the two ends. Per germline, CDR1 SGHVS and CDR2 FQNEAQ. This CDR3 has 13 amino acids. The CDR3: CASSNYRNTEAFF. In DNA, the CDR3 is TGTGCCAGCAGCAATTACAGGAACACTGAAGCTTTCTTT.

The CDR3 bases are TGCGCCAGCAGTCATAATCTCCCACAACAAGAGACCCAGTACTTC. This codes for CASSHNLPQQETQYF. The chain employs TRBV23-1 and TRBJ2-5; D unclear. TRBV23-1 is identified as an open reading frame with a role that is uncertain. The ends were cut back, 3 bases at V and 2 bases at J, with 13 bases in the middle. This CDR3 has 15 residues.

This clonotype was seen a few times. The rearrangement links TRBV12-3 or TRBV12-4 to TRBJ1-2; TRBD1 might be the D (5 bases). Trimming stripped 5 bases from V and 3 bases from J, with 16 bases between. CDR3 length equals 15 residues. The CDR3 nucleotides are TGTGCCAGCAGTCAAACACGTGGGGGTGACTATGGCTACACCTTC. It is translated as CASSQTRGGDYGYTF.

This clonotype was found a few times. J is TRBJ1-5 and V is TRBV19; D remains ambiguous. The CDR3 is 13 amino acids. V was trimmed by 2 bases and J by 4 bases, leaving 6 bases between them. From germline, CDR1 is LNHDA and CDR2 SQIVND (reference sequence). CDR3 in DNA: TGTGCCAGTAGTATAAACTTAAATCAGCCCCAGCATTTT. This gives the protein CASSINLNQPQHF.

Ten or more counts support this clonotype. The rearrangement uses TRBV4-1 and TRBJ2-1; possible D gene TRBD1, 6 bases. Per the germline V gene, CDR1 is MGHRA and CDR2 is YSYEKL. Trimming pared 0 bases from V and 4 bases from J, leaving 10 bases between. The CDR3 totals 15 residues. The CDR3 coding sequence is TGCGCCAGCAGCCAAGACAGGGGAATATACAATGAGCAGTTCTTC. This sequence encodes CASSQDRGIYNEQFF.

The CDR3 reads CASSQVIGSLGGETQYF. The CDR3 region has the DNA TGTGCCAGCAGCCAAGTTATAGGATCACTAGGAGGGGAGACCCAGTACTTC. V gene TRBV4-2 combines with J gene TRBJ2-5, with D tentatively TRBD2 (6 bases). The CDR3 length is 17 residues. Trimming removed 1 base from V and 5 bases from J, with 20 bases in between. CDR1 LGHNA and CDR2 YNFKEQ come from the germline V gene.

This clonotype was detected many times. The chain uses TRBV24-1 and TRBJ1-6; 7 nucleotides agree with TRBD1. The CDR3 covers 17 residues. Germline lookup yields CDR1 KGHDR and CDR2 SFDVKD. V shed 1 base, J shed 5 bases, and the junction held 7 bases outside the gene matches. This chain's CDR3 is CATSDFPRDRNNSPLHF. CDR3 sequence (DNA): TGTGCCACCAGTGATTTCCCCAGGGACAGAAATAATTCACCCCTCCACTTT.

This clonotype was counted at least ten times. This rearrangement joins TRBV6-2 or TRBV6-3 to TRBJ1-2; D unresolved. The V end was cut by 0 bases, the J end by 5 bases, with 7 bases between. Per germline, CDR1 MNHEY and CDR2 SVGEGT. CDR3 length equals 13 residues. CDR3 sequence (DNA): TGTGCCAGCAGTTACTCGCCCGCTTATGGCTACACCTTC. Its translation is CASSYSPAYGYTF.

This clonotype came up a few times. The chain has TRBV12-3 or TRBV12-4 and TRBJ2-1; unclear D gene. Deletions cut 7 bases from V and 4 bases from J, with 17 bases between. This CDR3 is built from 15 residues. The CDR3 nucleotides read TGTGCCAGCACCCCGGACCCTGCTCTATACAATGAGCAGTTCTTC. Residues: CASTPDPALYNEQFF.

This clonotype occurred many times. The genes are TRBV7-2 and TRBJ2-7, with 8 bases lining up with TRBD1. The CDR3 is 15 residues long. J gave up 5 bases and V 5 bases, and 11 bases lay outside the gene matches. Per the germline V gene, CDR1 is SGHTA and CDR2 is FQGNSA. CDR3 sequence: CASSPPRTGNNEQYF. The DNA for the CDR3 is TGTGCCAGCAGCCCTCCGAGGACAGGGAATAACGAGCAGTACTTC. The full variable domain, completed using reference TRBV7-2 and TRBJ2-7, is GAGVSQSPSNKVTEKGKDVELRCDPISGHTALYWYRQSLGQGLEFLIYFQGNSAPDKSGLPSDRFSAERTGGSVSTLTIQRTQQEDSAVYLCASSPPRTGNNEQYFGPGTRLTVT.

The chain recombines TRBV6-2 or TRBV6-3 with TRBJ2-5; TRBD2 agrees at 7 bases. V was pared by 5 bases and J by 0 bases, with 9 bases of the junction left unmatched. The CDR3 totals 16 residues. Germline V gives CDR1 MNHEY, CDR2 SVGEGT. Here the CDR3 DNA reads TGTGCCAGCAGTCGAGCTAGCGGATACTACCAAGAGACCCAGTACTTC. Amino acid sequence: CASSRASGYYQETQYF.

The genes are TRBV28 and TRBJ1-2, with D maybe TRBD1 (6 bases). From germline, CDR1 is MDHEN and CDR2 SYDVKM. The V end was cut by 6 bases, the J end by 4 bases, with 21 bases between. This CDR3 region has 16 residues. This CDR3 is CASSLDSYGILYGYTF. CDR3 sequence (DNA): TGTGCCAGCAGCCTGGACAGCTATGGGATCCTCTATGGCTACACCTTC.

In its sample, this clonotype was seen a few times. The chain couples TRBV5-1 to TRBJ2-3; TRBD2 is a possible D gene (6 bases). V lost 4 bases and J 3 bases, leaving 18 bases between the germline ends. Germline V gives CDR1 SGHRS, CDR2 YFSETQ. The CDR3 extends over 16 amino acids. CDR3 sequence: CASSASRDWGTDTQYF. The CDR3 DNA follows: TGCGCCAGCAGCGCATCCCGGGACTGGGGTACAGATACGCAGTATTTT.

J is TRBJ2-7 and V is TRBV7-2; D uncertain. CDR1 and CDR2 (germline): SGHTA, FQGNSA. Between the trimmed V and J ends, which lost 7 bases and 3 bases, there was a span of 13 bases. The CDR3 length is 13 residues. The chain's CDR3 is CASTSTRSYEQYF. CDR3 nucleotide sequence: TGTGCCAGCACTTCGACCCGGAGCTACGAGCAGTACTTC.

The chain combines TRBV7-9 with TRBJ1-1, with 7 bases matching TRBD1. Per the germline V gene, CDR1 is SEHNR and CDR2 is FQNEAQ (reference sequence). With V trimmed by 3 bases and J by 4 bases, 8 bases remained unmatched. The CDR3 spans 15 residues. The CDR3 loop is CASSLARAGGTEAFF. CDR3 in DNA: TGTGCCAGCAGCTTGGCCCGGGCAGGGGGCACTGAAGCTTTCTTT.

This clonotype was detected a few times. This may stem from a read error, because a much larger clone lies one nucleotide away. This chain joins TRBV7-2 and TRBJ2-5; D is possibly TRBD1 (5 bases). V shed 3 bases and J shed 5 bases, with 16 bases lying between them. The CDR3 contains 15 residues. Per germline, CDR1 SGHTA and CDR2 FQGNSA. CDR3 in amino acids: CASSLDMGQSETQYF. The DNA of the CDR3 is TGTGCCAGCAGCTTGGACATGGGGCAATCGGAGACCCAGTACTTC. Full variable domain (rest looked up from reference TRBV7-2 and TRBJ2-5): GAGVSQSPSNKVTEKGKDVELRCDPISGHTALYWYRQSLGQGLEFLIYFQGNSAPDKSGLPSDRFSAERTGGSVSTLTIQRTQQEDSAVYLCASSLDMGQSETQYFGPGTRLLVL.

The chain recombines TRBV12-3 or TRBV12-4 with TRBJ1-1, with a possible D match to TRBD1 (6 bases). The V and J ends lost 3 bases and 2 bases respectively, with 10 bases between them. The CDR3 totals 14 residues. The CDR3 here is CASSLWGANTEAFF. The CDR3 coding sequence is TGTGCCAGCAGTTTGTGGGGGGCCAACACTGAAGCTTTCTTT.

This clonotype was picked up a small number of times. V usage is TRBV15 and J usage is TRBJ2-7; D is possibly TRBD2 (6 bases). CDR3 size: 13 residues. Trimming shortened V by 8 bases and J by 2 bases, and 13 bases separated the two germline ends. Germline values: CDR1 LNHNV, CDR2 YYDKDF (reference sequence). The CDR3 loop is CATSAGSTYEQYF. The CDR3 DNA sequence: TGTGCCACCTCTGCGGGGTCGACCTACGAGCAGTACTTC.

The rearrangement joins TRBV5-1 to TRBJ2-2; 10 positions match TRBD2. Germline CDR1 reads SGHRS; CDR2 reads YFSETQ. The V segment lost 4 bases and the J segment 3 bases; nucleotides outside the gene matches: 6. This CDR3 contains 16 residues. The CDR3: CASSPGLALYTGELFF. The CDR3 DNA is TGCGCCAGCAGCCCGGGACTAGCGCTGTACACCGGGGAGCTGTTTTTT.

This clonotype came up a few times. The chain recombines TRBV20-1 with TRBJ1-1, with D unclear. The V gene lost 4 bases and the J gene lost 0 bases, with 9 bases spanning the gap. Germline values: CDR1 DFQATT, CDR2 SNEGSKA (reference sequence). The CDR3 length is 13 residues. CDR3 region: CSAKSFLNTEAFF. DNA for the CDR3: TGCAGTGCTAAGAGTTTCCTGAACACTGAAGCTTTCTTT.

This clonotype was picked up many times. The DNA for the CDR3 is TGTGCCAGCAGCTTAACTAGCGGGAGCCAAGAGACCCAGTACTTC. It codes for CASSLTSGSQETQYF. The genes are TRBV7-9 and TRBJ2-5, with TRBD2 matching 11 bases. Germline assignment: CDR1 SEHNR and CDR2 FQNEAQ (reference sequence). The V and J ends lost 2 bases and 1 base, in that order; junction bases with no gene match: 0. CDR3 length: 15 amino acids. The full variable domain, rest sourced from reference TRBV7-9 and TRBJ2-5, is DTGVSQNPRHKITKRGQNVTFRCDPISEHNRLYWYRQTLGQGPEFLTYFQNEAQLEKSRLLSDRFSAERPKGSFSTLEIQRTEQGDSAMYLCASSLTSGSQETQYFGPGTRLLVL.